This entry lists 18 T cell receptor beta chains sequenced from one sample in a study of T cell responses to AZD1222 COVID-19 vaccine (dated by TCRdb to about 2021). Libraries were built with the immunoSEQ multiplex PCR assay. This is the immuneACCESS table as TCRdb keeps it, with only in-frame sequences that have V and J called. A part of the clones is gone; compared with another copy, unresolved V genes explain less than half, and the rest is unexplained. In all, the sample holds roughly 70,000 clones, and roughly nine tenths of those were seen once. In total, the top ten clones hold about 9.3% of the sample. The meaning of the sample's time point label: about 28 days (+/-7) after the second vaccine dose. This specimen consisted of peripheral blood, obtained 28 days after the second AZD1222 dose. All receptors come from an adult who received the AZD1222 COVID-19 vaccine.

V usage is TRBV7-9 and J usage is TRBJ1-5; the D is unclear. This CDR3 is built from 16 residues. Germline-derived CDR1 and CDR2 are SEHNR and FQNEAQ (reference sequence). The V gene lost 3 bases and the J gene lost 5 bases, with 17 bases spanning the gap. CDR3 in DNA: TGTGCCAGCAGCTTTTATTCGGCGGGGAGATATCAGCCCCAGCATTTT. Protein sequence: CASSFYSAGRYQPQHF. Combining the CDR3 with reference TRBV7-9 and TRBJ1-5 gives the whole variable domain DTGVSQNPRHKITKRGQNVTFRCDPISEHNRLYWYRQTLGQGPEFLTYFQNEAQLEKSRLLSDRFSAERPKGSFSTLEIQRTEQGDSAMYLCASSFYSAGRYQPQHFGDGTRLSIL.

The chain carries TRBV24-1 and TRBJ2-1; 9 bases fit TRBD2. The CDR3 has 15 amino acids. The germline V gene encodes CDR1 KGHDR and CDR2 SFDVKD. With V trimmed by 9 bases and J by 5 bases, 10 bases remained unmatched. CDR3 residues: CATGRLAAPNNEQFF. The DNA for the CDR3 is TGTGCCACCGGACGACTAGCGGCCCCAAACAATGAGCAGTTCTTC.

J is TRBJ2-2 and V is TRBV19; tentatively, D is TRBD1 (6 bases). This CDR3 has 15 residues. Trimming cost V 6 bases and J 4 bases, with 15 bases left between them. CDR1 LNHDA and CDR2 SQIVND come from the germline V gene (reference sequence). CDR3 in amino acids: CASRRQERSTGELFF. CDR3 nucleotides: TGTGCCAGTAGAAGACAGGAAAGGAGCACCGGGGAGCTGTTTTTT.

The J gene is TRBJ2-1, the V gene TRBV7-9; 13 nucleotides agree with TRBD2. The CDR3 spans 16 residues. With 4 bases clipped from V and 9 bases from J, the junction kept 9 bases outside the gene matches. Germline CDR1 is SEHNR and CDR2 is FQNEAQ (reference sequence). The CDR3 sequence: CASSSLGLAGDGEQFF. For the CDR3, the DNA is TGTGCCAGCAGCTCCCTTGGACTAGCGGGAGATGGTGAGCAGTTCTTC.

The V and J genes are TRBV5-4 and TRBJ2-1; 9 bases align to TRBD1. This CDR3 is built from 15 residues. The germline V gene encodes CDR1 SGHNT and CDR2 YYREEE (reference sequence). V was pared by 4 bases and J by 3 bases, with 5 bases of the junction left unmatched. This CDR3 reads CASSPPGQGYNEQFF. CDR3 DNA: TGTGCCAGCAGCCCCCCGGGACAGGGCTACAATGAGCAGTTCTTC.

The V call is TRBV27, the J call TRBJ2-1, with 8 bases aligning to TRBD2. V trimming: 6 bases; J trimming: 6 bases; junction bases outside the gene matches: 16. The CDR3 totals 17 residues. The germline CDR1 and CDR2 sequences are MNHEY and SMNVEV (reference sequence). CDR3 residues: CASRGGLAGPASNEQFF. CDR3 nucleotides: TGTGCCAGCAGGGGTGGGCTAGCGGGTCCGGCCTCCAATGAGCAGTTCTTC.

V is TRBV7-2 and J is TRBJ2-3, with 7 bases fitting TRBD2. The CDR3 loop spans 16 amino acids. In germline, CDR1 is SGHTA, CDR2 FQGNSA. Unmatched junction bases numbered 12, after V lost 5 bases and J lost 4 bases. Here the CDR3 DNA reads TGTGCCAGCAGCCCCCATAGCGGTGGGGGGGCAGATACGCAGTATTTT. It codes for CASSPHSGGGADTQYF.

In DNA form, the CDR3 reads TGTGCCAGCAGCTTAAGGTCCGGGAACACCGGGGAGCTGTTTTTT. Translating gives CASSLRSGNTGELFF. The chain uses TRBV7-6 and TRBJ2-2; D call uncertain. CDR1 and CDR2 from the germline V gene are SGHVS and FNYEAQ. V lost 2 bases, J lost 1 base, and 8 bases lay in between. This CDR3 has 15 amino acids.

This clone was counted between two and nine times. The chain recombines TRBV9 with TRBJ1-2; D unclear. CDR3 length: 12 amino acids. Between the trimmed V and J ends, which lost 3 bases and 8 bases, there was a span of 11 bases. In germline, CDR1 is SGDLS, CDR2 YYNGEE. Here the CDR3 DNA reads TGTGCCAGCAGCGCGCCGCCGGCAGGCTACACCTTC. Encoded protein: CASSAPPAGYTF.

This chain links TRBV27 with TRBJ1-5; D not certain. V was cut by 6 bases and J by 12 bases, with 21 bases left in between. This CDR3 region has 14 residues. Germline lookup yields CDR1 MNHEY and CDR2 SMNVEV (reference sequence). CDR3 coding DNA: TGTGCCAGCAGACCCAGGACTCGCGGGATTCGCCAGCATTTT. This codes for CASRPRTRGIRQHF.

The gene calls are TRBV7-2 and TRBJ2-1; TRBD1 agrees at 8 bases. V gave up 1 base and J gave up 15 bases; unmatched junction bases: 20. The CDR3 is 17 residues long. The V gene's germline CDR1 is SGHTA and CDR2 FQGNSA. Here the CDR3 DNA reads TGTGCCAGCAGCTTAGGAATCAGCGGACAGGGAGGTTATGATCCGTTCTTC. It is translated as CASSLGISGQGGYDPFF.

V is TRBV11-2 and J is TRBJ2-7; tentative D call: TRBD2 (5 bases). V lost 8 bases and J 3 bases, leaving 17 bases between the germline ends. CDR3 length: 14 residues. Looked up from germline, CDR1 is SGHAT and CDR2 is FQNNGV. This CDR3 reads CASALDGGSYEQYF. CDR3 nucleotide sequence: TGTGCCAGCGCCCTGGACGGAGGCAGCTACGAGCAGTACTTC.

This chain connects TRBV7-9 to TRBJ1-4; D is unresolved. CDR3 length: 14 amino acids. Trimming removed 0 bases at V and 4 bases at J, with 6 bases between. The germline V gene encodes CDR1 SEHNR and CDR2 FQNEAQ (reference sequence). In DNA form, the CDR3 reads TGTGCCAGCAGCTTAGCTCGGTTTAATGAAAAACTGTTTTTT. Its translation: CASSLARFNEKLFF.

The chain links TRBV7-7 to TRBJ2-5; weak D call: TRBD2 (5 bases). Trimming took 6 bases from V and 7 from J, leaving 21 bases between them. This CDR3 has 15 amino acids. Germline loops: CDR1 SSHAT, CDR2 FNYEAQ (reference sequence). The CDR3 nucleotides read TGTGCCAGCAGTTCTTACCCCGGGATTCAATGGACCCAGTACTTC. Encoded protein: CASSSYPGIQWTQYF.

The chain combines TRBV5-4 with TRBJ2-7, with D perhaps TRBD1 or TRBD2 (5 bases each). The V gene's germline CDR1 is SGHNT and CDR2 YYREEE (reference sequence). The CDR3 has 15 residues. V lost 0 bases and J lost 4, with 14 bases in between. CDR3 amino acids: CASSLGRDGSYEQYF. Here the CDR3 DNA reads TGTGCCAGCAGCTTGGGTCGGGACGGATCTTACGAGCAGTACTTC.

This CDR3 is CASSQKRTGELFF. CDR3 coding DNA: TGTGCCAGCAGCCAAAAACGCACCGGGGAGCTGTTTTTT. The J gene is TRBJ2-2, the V gene TRBV14; unclear D gene. CDR1 SGHDN and CDR2 FVKESK come from the germline V gene. This CDR3 contains 13 residues. Trimming removed 2 bases at V and 4 bases at J, with 5 bases between.

The genes are TRBV18 and TRBJ1-1; D might be TRBD1 (6 bases). The CDR3 is 13 residues long. V dropped 3 bases and J dropped 11 bases, with 16 bases sitting between them. Germline CDR1 KGHSH, CDR2 LQKENI. CDR3 DNA: TGTGCCAGCTCACCCCAACAGGGATCGGGCGCTTTCTTT. Translating gives CASSPQQGSGAFF. Together with reference TRBV18 and TRBJ1-1, the CDR3 gives the full variable domain: NAGVMQNPRHLVRRRGQEARLRCSPMKGHSHVYWYRQLPEEGLKFMVYLQKENIIDESGMPKERFSAEFPKEGPSILRIQQVVRGDSAAYFCASSPQQGSGAFFGQGTRLTVV.

The gene calls are TRBV4-2 and TRBJ2-6; D is perhaps TRBD2 (6 bases). This CDR3 is built from 16 residues. Trimming took off 1 base at V and 0 bases at J, with 7 bases between the two ends. CDR1 is LGHNA, CDR2 YNFKEQ, per germline. Here the CDR3 DNA reads TGTGCCAGCAGCCAAGCCGGGGGCTCTGGGGCCAACGTCCTGACTTTC. Its translation is CASSQAGGSGANVLTF.